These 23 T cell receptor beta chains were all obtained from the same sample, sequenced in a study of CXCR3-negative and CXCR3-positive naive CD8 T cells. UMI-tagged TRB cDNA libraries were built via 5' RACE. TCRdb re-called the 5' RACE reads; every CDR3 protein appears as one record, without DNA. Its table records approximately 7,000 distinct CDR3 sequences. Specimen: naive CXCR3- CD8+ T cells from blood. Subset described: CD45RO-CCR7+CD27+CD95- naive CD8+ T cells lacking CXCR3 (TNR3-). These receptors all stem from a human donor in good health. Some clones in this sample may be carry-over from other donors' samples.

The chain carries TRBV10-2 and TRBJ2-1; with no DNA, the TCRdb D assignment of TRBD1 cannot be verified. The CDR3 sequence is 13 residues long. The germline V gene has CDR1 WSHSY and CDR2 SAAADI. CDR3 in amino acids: CASSRTGTNEQFF.

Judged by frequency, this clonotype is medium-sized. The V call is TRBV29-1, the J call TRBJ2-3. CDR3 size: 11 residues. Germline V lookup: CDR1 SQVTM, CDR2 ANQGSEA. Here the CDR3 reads CSVEGTDTQYF.

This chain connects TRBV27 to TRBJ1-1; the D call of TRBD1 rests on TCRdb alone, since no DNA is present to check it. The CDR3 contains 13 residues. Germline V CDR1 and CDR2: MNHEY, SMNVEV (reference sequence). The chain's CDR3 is CASTDRGRTEAFF.

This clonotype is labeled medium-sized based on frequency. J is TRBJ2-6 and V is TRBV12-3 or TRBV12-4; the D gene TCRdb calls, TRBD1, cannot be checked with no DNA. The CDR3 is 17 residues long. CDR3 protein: CASSLTGTDVGANVLTF.

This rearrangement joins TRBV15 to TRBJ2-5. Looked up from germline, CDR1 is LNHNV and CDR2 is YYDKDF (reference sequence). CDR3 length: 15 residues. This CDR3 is CATSRVRTPQETQYF.

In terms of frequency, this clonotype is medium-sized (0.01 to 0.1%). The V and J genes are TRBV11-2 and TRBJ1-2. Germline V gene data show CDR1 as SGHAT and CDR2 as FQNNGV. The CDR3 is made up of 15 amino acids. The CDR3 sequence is CASSLGPGLNYGYTF.

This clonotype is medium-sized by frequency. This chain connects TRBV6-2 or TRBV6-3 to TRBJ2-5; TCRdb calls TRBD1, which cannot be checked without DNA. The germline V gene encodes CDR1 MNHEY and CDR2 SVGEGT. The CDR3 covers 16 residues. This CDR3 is CASSSAPDWPVETQYF.

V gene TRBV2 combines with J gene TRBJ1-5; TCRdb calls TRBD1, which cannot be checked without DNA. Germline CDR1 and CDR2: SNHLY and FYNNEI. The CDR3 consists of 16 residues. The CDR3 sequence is CASSVGPAGQRQPQHF.

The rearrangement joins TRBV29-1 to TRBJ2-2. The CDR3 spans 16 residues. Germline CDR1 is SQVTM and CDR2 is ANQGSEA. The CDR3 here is CSVEFPNRVGTGELFF.

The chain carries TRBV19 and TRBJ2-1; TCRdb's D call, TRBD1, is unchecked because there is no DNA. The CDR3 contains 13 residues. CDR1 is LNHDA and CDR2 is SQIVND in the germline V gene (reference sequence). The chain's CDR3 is CASSMVRGLEQFF.

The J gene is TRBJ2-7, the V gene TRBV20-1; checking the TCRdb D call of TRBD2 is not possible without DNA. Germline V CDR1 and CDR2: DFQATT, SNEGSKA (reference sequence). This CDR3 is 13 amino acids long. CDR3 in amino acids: CSASRGLADEQYF.

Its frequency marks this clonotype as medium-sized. The CDR3 region is CASSQGLAGETQYF. The J gene is TRBJ2-5, the V gene TRBV27; TCRdb selects TRBD2, and the lack of DNA leaves this call unchecked. The CDR3 has 14 residues. Germline V gives CDR1 MNHEY, CDR2 SMNVEV (reference sequence).

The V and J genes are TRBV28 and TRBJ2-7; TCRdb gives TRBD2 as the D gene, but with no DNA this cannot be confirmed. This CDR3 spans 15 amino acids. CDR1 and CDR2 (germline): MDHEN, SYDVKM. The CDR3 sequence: CASTILAERTGEQYF. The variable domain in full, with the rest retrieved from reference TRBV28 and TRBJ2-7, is DVKVTQSSRYLVKRTGEKVFLECVQDMDHENMFWYRQDPGLGLRLIYFSYDVKMKEKGDIPEGYSVSREKKERFSLILESASTNQTSMYLCASTILAERTGEQYFGPGTRLTVT.

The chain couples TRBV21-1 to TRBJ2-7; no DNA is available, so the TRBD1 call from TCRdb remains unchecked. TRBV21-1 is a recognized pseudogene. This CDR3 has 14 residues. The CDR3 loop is CASTRTGKNHEQYF.

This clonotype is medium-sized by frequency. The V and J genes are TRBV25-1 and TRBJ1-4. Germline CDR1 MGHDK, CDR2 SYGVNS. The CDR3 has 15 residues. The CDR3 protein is CASSDEGWGNEKLFF.

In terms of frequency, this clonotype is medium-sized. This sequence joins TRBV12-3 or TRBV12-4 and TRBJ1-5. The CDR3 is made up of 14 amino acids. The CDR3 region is CASSLDGENQPQHF.

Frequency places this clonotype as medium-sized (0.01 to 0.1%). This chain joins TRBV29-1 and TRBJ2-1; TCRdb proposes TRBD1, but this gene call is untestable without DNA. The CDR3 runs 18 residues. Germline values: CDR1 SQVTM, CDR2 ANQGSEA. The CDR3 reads CSVESDRARMGSYNEQFF.

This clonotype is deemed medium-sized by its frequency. CDR3 sequence reads: CSVEGPGRGYADTQYF. The chain couples TRBV29-1 to TRBJ2-3; TCRdb's assignment of TRBD2 cannot be checked, as there is no DNA. The CDR3 consists of 16 residues. Per germline, CDR1 SQVTM and CDR2 ANQGSEA.

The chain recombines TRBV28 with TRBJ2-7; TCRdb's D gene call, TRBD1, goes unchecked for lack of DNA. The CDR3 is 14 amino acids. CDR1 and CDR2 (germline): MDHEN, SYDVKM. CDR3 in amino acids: CASSYRGLAYEQYF. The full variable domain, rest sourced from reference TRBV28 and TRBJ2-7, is DVKVTQSSRYLVKRTGEKVFLECVQDMDHENMFWYRQDPGLGLRLIYFSYDVKMKEKGDIPEGYSVSREKKERFSLILESASTNQTSMYLCASSYRGLAYEQYFGPGTRLTVT.

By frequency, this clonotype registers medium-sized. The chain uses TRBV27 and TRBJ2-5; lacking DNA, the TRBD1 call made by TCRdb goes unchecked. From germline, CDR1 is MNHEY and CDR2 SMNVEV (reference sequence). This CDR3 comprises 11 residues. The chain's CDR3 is CAIGQGETQYF.

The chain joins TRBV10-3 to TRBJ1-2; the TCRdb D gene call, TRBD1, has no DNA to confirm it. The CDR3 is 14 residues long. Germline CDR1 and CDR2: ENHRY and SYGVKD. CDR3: CAISDPDRVYGYTF.

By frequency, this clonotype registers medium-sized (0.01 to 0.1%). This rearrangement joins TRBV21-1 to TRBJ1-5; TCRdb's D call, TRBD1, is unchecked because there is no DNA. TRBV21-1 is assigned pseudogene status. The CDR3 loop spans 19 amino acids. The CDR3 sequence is CASSKVVWGNGDNNQPQHF.

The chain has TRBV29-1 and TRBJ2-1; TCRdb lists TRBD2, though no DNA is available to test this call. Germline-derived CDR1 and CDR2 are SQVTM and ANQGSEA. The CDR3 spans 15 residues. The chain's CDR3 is CTVELGGSAATEQFF.